Listed below are T cell receptor beta chains from one sample, sequenced in a study of blood T cell repertoires in COVID-19. Produced via immunoSEQ multiplex PCR; TCRdb's table is partial and in-frame only. This sample has 200,000 to 300,000 clones, with 85% to 90% found just once. The specimen sequenced was PBMCs or T cells enriched from blood (not recorded which). These receptors were taken from a woman in her 30s who had recovered from COVID-19. The CDR3 runs from the conserved cysteine through the conserved F or W. D genes are given only for firm matches. Not all rows give a size; the values are once, few, many and, for expanded clones, a class.

D gene: NA; clone size: NA; V gene: TRBV2; J gene: TRBJ2-7; CDR3 length: 15; CDR3 DNA: TGTGCCAGCATTGAGGTCGGGACACTCTCCTACGAGCAGTACTTC; CDR3 protein: CASIEVGTLSYEQYF
D gene: NA; clone size: NA; V gene: TRBV11-2; J gene: TRBJ1-1; CDR3 length: 15; CDR3 DNA: TGTGCCAGCAGCTGGGGGCAGGGGAGGAACACTGAAGCTTTCTTT; CDR3 protein: CASSWGQGRNTEAFF
D gene: NA; clone size: NA; V gene: TRBV9; J gene: TRBJ2-1; CDR3 length: 13; CDR3 DNA: TGTGCCAGCAGCGTAGCCAGTAACAATGAGCAGTTCTTC; CDR3 protein: CASSVASNNEQFF
D gene: TRBD1; clone size: NA; V gene: TRBV28; J gene: TRBJ1-1; CDR3 length: 13; CDR3 DNA: TGTGCCAGCAGTTCCAGGGGGCAGGGTGAAGCTTTCTTT; CDR3 protein: CASSSRGQGEAFF
D gene: NA; clone size: NA; V gene: TRBV4-1; J gene: TRBJ1-5; CDR3 length: 15; CDR3 DNA: TGCGCCAGCAGCCACGTGGGGGCCAGCAATCAGCCCCAGCATTTT; CDR3 protein: CASSHVGASNQPQHF
D gene: TRBD2; clone size: NA; V gene: TRBV7-2; J gene: TRBJ2-3; CDR3 length: 15; CDR3 DNA: TGTGCCAGCAGCGCCGCTAGCGGGATAACAGATACGCAGTATTTT; CDR3 protein: CASSAASGITDTQYF
D gene: NA; clone size: NA; V gene: TRBV19; J gene: TRBJ1-2; CDR3 length: 14; CDR3 DNA: TGTGCCAGTAGTATCTCGAGTGGTCGGGATGGCTACACCTTC; CDR3 protein: CASSISSGRDGYTF
D gene: TRBD2; clone size: NA; V gene: TRBV6-2/TRBV6-3; J gene: TRBJ2-7; CDR3 length: 19; CDR3 DNA: TGTGCCAGCAGTCTCGATGCGGGACTAGCGGGAGGGAAGTGGTACGAGCAGTACTTC; CDR3 protein: CASSLDAGLAGGKWYEQYF
D gene: TRBD1; clone size: NA; V gene: TRBV29-1; J gene: TRBJ1-2; CDR3 length: 12; CDR3 DNA: TGCAGCGTTGGTCAGGGGGCGGTCGGCTACACCTTC; CDR3 protein: CSVGQGAVGYTF
D gene: TRBD2; clone size: NA; V gene: TRBV7-3; J gene: TRBJ2-1; CDR3 length: 14; CDR3 DNA: TGTGCCAGCAGCTTGGGACTAGCGGACAATGAGCAGTTCTTC; CDR3 protein: CASSLGLADNEQFF
D gene: TRBD1; clone size: NA; V gene: TRBV11-3; J gene: TRBJ2-2; CDR3 length: 15; CDR3 DNA: TGTGCCAGCAGCTTCGGACAGGGGGCCCCCGGGGAGCTGTTTTTT; CDR3 protein: CASSFGQGAPGELFF
D gene: NA; clone size: NA; V gene: TRBV10-3; J gene: TRBJ1-6; CDR3 length: 16; CDR3 DNA: TGTGCCATCAGTGAGTGGGGACTTCAAAGGGATTCACCCCTCCACTTT; CDR3 protein: CAISEWGLQRDSPLHF
D gene: TRBD1; clone size: NA; V gene: TRBV7-9; J gene: TRBJ1-4; CDR3 length: 14; CDR3 DNA: TGTGCCAGCAGCCCACAGGGGGCGAACGAAAAACTGTTTTTT; CDR3 protein: CASSPQGANEKLFF
D gene: TRBD1; clone size: NA; V gene: TRBV29-1; J gene: TRBJ1-5; CDR3 length: 12; CDR3 DNA: TGCAGCGTAGGGGGCAGCAATCAGCCCCAGCATTTT; CDR3 protein: CSVGGSNQPQHF
D gene: NA; clone size: NA; V gene: TRBV5-8; J gene: TRBJ1-1; CDR3 length: 14; CDR3 DNA: TGTGCCAGCAGCTCCTACAGGGAAGACACTGAAGCTTTCTTT; CDR3 protein: CASSSYREDTEAFF
D gene: TRBD2; clone size: NA; V gene: TRBV10-3; J gene: TRBJ2-1; CDR3 length: 19; CDR3 DNA: TGTGCCACCCAAAGTTTCGGGACTAGCTATCGTCGGTCCTACAATGAGCAGTTCTTC; CDR3 protein: CATQSFGTSYRRSYNEQFF
D gene: NA; clone size: NA; V gene: TRBV5-4; J gene: TRBJ2-3; CDR3 length: 14; CDR3 DNA: TGTGCCAGCAGCTTAGACGGGATCACAGATACGCAGTATTTT; CDR3 protein: CASSLDGITDTQYF
D gene: TRBD1; clone size: NA; V gene: TRBV28; J gene: TRBJ1-1; CDR3 length: 16; CDR3 DNA: TGTGCCACCCTTCCCGGGACAGGGGATCTTAGGACTGAAGCTTTCTTT; CDR3 protein: CATLPGTGDLRTEAFF
D gene: NA; clone size: NA; V gene: TRBV6-5; J gene: TRBJ1-2; CDR3 length: 15; CDR3 DNA: TGTGCCAGCAGTCAAACGACCCAGGCATACTATGGCTACACCTTC; CDR3 protein: CASSQTTQAYYGYTF
D gene: NA; clone size: NA; V gene: TRBV4-3; J gene: TRBJ1-5; CDR3 length: 14; CDR3 DNA: TGCGCCAGCAGCCAAGATGGAGGGGGGGGGCCCCAGCATTTT; CDR3 protein: CASSQDGGGGPQHF
D gene: NA; clone size: NA; V gene: TRBV7-2; J gene: TRBJ2-1; CDR3 length: 14; CDR3 DNA: TGTGCCAGCAGCTTATGGCCTAGCCTCAATGAGCAGTTCTTC; CDR3 protein: CASSLWPSLNEQFF
D gene: NA; clone size: NA; V gene: TRBV18; J gene: TRBJ1-5; CDR3 length: 13; CDR3 DNA: TGTGCCAGCTCACCGGAGGCAGATCAGCCCCAGCATTTT; CDR3 protein: CASSPEADQPQHF
D gene: TRBD1; clone size: NA; V gene: TRBV7-2; J gene: TRBJ1-4; CDR3 length: 15; CDR3 DNA: TGTGCCAGCAGCTTATCCGACAGGGGTTCGAACAAACTGTTTTTT; CDR3 protein: CASSLSDRGSNKLFF
D gene: NA; clone size: NA; V gene: TRBV9; J gene: TRBJ1-3; CDR3 length: 15; CDR3 DNA: TGTGCCAGCAGCGTAGAAGGGGCCGAGTCAAGCACCATATATTTT; CDR3 protein: CASSVEGAESSTIYF
D gene: TRBD2; clone size: NA; V gene: TRBV19; J gene: TRBJ2-7; CDR3 length: 15; CDR3 DNA: TGTGCCAGTAGTATAGCCGGGACTACTCACTACGAGCAGTACTTC; CDR3 protein: CASSIAGTTHYEQYF
D gene: TRBD2; clone size: NA; V gene: TRBV28; J gene: TRBJ2-2; CDR3 length: 15; CDR3 DNA: TGTGCCAGCAGTGCTAGCGGGAGGGGGACCGGGGAGCTGTTTTTT; CDR3 protein: CASSASGRGTGELFF
D gene: TRBD1; clone size: once; V gene: TRBV19; J gene: TRBJ1-4; CDR3 length: 16; CDR3 DNA: TGTGCCAGTAGTAAAAACGGACAGGCTCTTAATGAAAAACTGTTTTTT; CDR3 protein: CASSKNGQALNEKLFF
D gene: NA; clone size: NA; V gene: TRBV21-1; J gene: TRBJ2-7; CDR3 length: 16; CDR3 DNA: NA; CDR3 protein: CASSKEWGTGTYEQYF
D gene: NA; clone size: few; V gene: TRBV19; J gene: TRBJ1-2; CDR3 length: 13; CDR3 DNA: TGTGCCAGTACCGTGACTGCCTACTATGGCTACACCTTC; CDR3 protein: CASTVTAYYGYTF
D gene: NA; clone size: NA; V gene: TRBV9; J gene: TRBJ1-3; CDR3 length: 15; CDR3 DNA: TGTGCCAGCAGCTCCCGGGGAGGATCTGGAAACACCATATATTTT; CDR3 protein: CASSSRGGSGNTIYF
D gene: NA; clone size: NA; V gene: TRBV2; J gene: TRBJ1-5; CDR3 length: 15; CDR3 DNA: TGTGCCAGCAGTGCGGACAGTAATAGCAATCAGCCCCAGCATTTT; CDR3 protein: CASSADSNSNQPQHF
D gene: NA; clone size: few; V gene: TRBV11-2; J gene: TRBJ1-2; CDR3 length: 15; CDR3 DNA: TGTGCCAGCAGCTTAGACCCCTTAGCTAACTATGGCTACACCTTC; CDR3 protein: CASSLDPLANYGYTF
D gene: NA; clone size: NA; V gene: TRBV7-3; J gene: TRBJ2-2; CDR3 length: 15; CDR3 DNA: TGTGCCAGCAGCCCCTTGGGGGCGCGGACCGGGGAGCTGTTTTTT; CDR3 protein: CASSPLGARTGELFF
D gene: NA; clone size: NA; V gene: TRBV6-5; J gene: TRBJ2-7; CDR3 length: 13; CDR3 DNA: TGTGCCAGCGTGAATGGGGGCGGCTACGAGCAGTACTTC; CDR3 protein: CASVNGGGYEQYF
D gene: NA; clone size: NA; V gene: TRBV29-1; J gene: TRBJ1-2; CDR3 length: 13; CDR3 DNA: TGCAGCGTTGTAGGACGTTCCAAGGGGGGCTACACCTTC; CDR3 protein: CSVVGRSKGGYTF
D gene: NA; clone size: NA; V gene: TRBV7-9; J gene: TRBJ2-7; CDR3 length: 14; CDR3 DNA: TGTGCCAGCAGCCCCAGGGCAGGGGGGAACGAGCAGTACTTC; CDR3 protein: CASSPRAGGNEQYF
D gene: TRBD1; clone size: NA; V gene: TRBV28; J gene: TRBJ2-2; CDR3 length: 15; CDR3 DNA: TGTGCCAGCAGTTTAGGGACAGGGAACACCGGGGAGCTGTTTTTT; CDR3 protein: CASSLGTGNTGELFF
D gene: NA; clone size: NA; V gene: TRBV5-5; J gene: TRBJ2-7; CDR3 length: 12; CDR3 DNA: TGTGCCAGCAGCTTGAAAGGGGACGAGCAGTACTTC; CDR3 protein: CASSLKGDEQYF
D gene: TRBD1; clone size: NA; V gene: TRBV4-1; J gene: TRBJ1-2; CDR3 length: 15; CDR3 DNA: TGCGCCAGCAGCCAAGATCCGGACAGGGACTATGGCTACACCTTC; CDR3 protein: CASSQDPDRDYGYTF
D gene: NA; clone size: once; V gene: TRBV9; J gene: TRBJ2-5; CDR3 length: 17; CDR3 DNA: TGTGCCAGCAGCCCGAGGAGTGGGGCGGGAACCCAAGAGACCCAGTACTTC; CDR3 protein: CASSPRSGAGTQETQYF
D gene: NA; clone size: once; V gene: TRBV5-6; J gene: TRBJ2-7; CDR3 length: 11; CDR3 DNA: TGTGCCAGCAGCTACAACTACGAGCAGTACTTC; CDR3 protein: CASSYNYEQYF
D gene: TRBD1; clone size: NA; V gene: TRBV7-2; J gene: TRBJ2-7; CDR3 length: 14; CDR3 DNA: TGTGCCAGCAGCTTAGTAGGGACAGGGGACGAGCAGTACTTC; CDR3 protein: CASSLVGTGDEQYF
D gene: NA; clone size: NA; V gene: TRBV4-2; J gene: TRBJ1-5; CDR3 length: 17; CDR3 DNA: TGTGCCAGCAGCCAAGATCCCCGGGGGAGGGGTAATCAGCCCCAGCATTTT; CDR3 protein: CASSQDPRGRGNQPQHF
D gene: TRBD1; clone size: NA; V gene: TRBV28; J gene: TRBJ1-1; CDR3 length: 17; CDR3 DNA: TGTGCCAGCAGTTTGGGGATACCGGGACAGGGGAAGACTGAAGCTTTCTTT; CDR3 protein: CASSLGIPGQGKTEAFF
D gene: NA; clone size: NA; V gene: TRBV27; J gene: TRBJ2-3; CDR3 length: 14; CDR3 DNA: TGTGCCAGCAGTACATGGATCGGGACAGATACGCAGTATTTT; CDR3 protein: CASSTWIGTDTQYF
D gene: TRBD1; clone size: NA; V gene: TRBV19; J gene: TRBJ1-1; CDR3 length: 13; CDR3 DNA: TGTGCCAGTAGTGCAACAGGGGACACTGAAGCTTTCTTT; CDR3 protein: CASSATGDTEAFF
D gene: NA; clone size: few; V gene: TRBV15; J gene: TRBJ2-7; CDR3 length: 12; CDR3 DNA: TGTGCCACCTCGGGGGAGGCCTACGAGCAGTACTTC; CDR3 protein: CATSGEAYEQYF
D gene: TRBD1; clone size: NA; V gene: TRBV5-6; J gene: TRBJ2-3; CDR3 length: 16; CDR3 DNA: TGTGCCAGCAGCTACCGGTGGGCAGGGGGCACTGATACGCAGTATTTT; CDR3 protein: CASSYRWAGGTDTQYF
D gene: TRBD1; clone size: NA; V gene: TRBV29-1; J gene: TRBJ2-7; CDR3 length: 15; CDR3 DNA: TGCAGCGTTTTCGCAGGGGGCCAGCTTCAGCGCGAGCAGTACTTC; CDR3 protein: CSVFAGGQLQREQYF
D gene: TRBD2; clone size: NA; V gene: TRBV6-4; J gene: TRBJ2-1; CDR3 length: 14; CDR3 DNA: TGTGCCAGCAGCGCACTGGCGGGAGACAATGAGCAGTTCTTC; CDR3 protein: CASSALAGDNEQFF
D gene: TRBD2; clone size: NA; V gene: TRBV5-1; J gene: TRBJ2-3; CDR3 length: 16; CDR3 DNA: TGCGCCAGCAGCTTGATGAGCGGGAGTGGCACAGATACGCAGTATTTT; CDR3 protein: CASSLMSGSGTDTQYF
D gene: NA; clone size: NA; V gene: TRBV5-8; J gene: TRBJ1-1; CDR3 length: 13; CDR3 DNA: TGTGCCAGCAGCTTGGGACTGAGAACTGAAGCTTTCTTT; CDR3 protein: CASSLGLRTEAFF
D gene: NA; clone size: NA; V gene: TRBV7-6; J gene: TRBJ2-1; CDR3 length: 14; CDR3 DNA: TGTGCCAGCAGCTTGACTATCCAAGGTCGTGAGCAGTTCTTC; CDR3 protein: CASSLTIQGREQFF